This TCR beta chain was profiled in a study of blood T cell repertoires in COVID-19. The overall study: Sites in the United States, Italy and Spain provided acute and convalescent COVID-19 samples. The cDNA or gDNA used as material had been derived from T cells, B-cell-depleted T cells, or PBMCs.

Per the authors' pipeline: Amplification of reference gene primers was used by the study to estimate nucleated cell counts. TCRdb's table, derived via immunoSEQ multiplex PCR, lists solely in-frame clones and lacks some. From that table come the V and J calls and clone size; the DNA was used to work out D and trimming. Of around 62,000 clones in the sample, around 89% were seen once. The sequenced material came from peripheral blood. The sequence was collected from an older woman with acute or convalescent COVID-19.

CDR3: CASSEPGAKETQYF. CDR3 DNA: TGTGCCAGCAGTGAGCCGGGAGCTAAAGAGACCCAGTACTTC. This chain joins TRBV25-1 and TRBJ2-5, with D perhaps matching TRBD2 (6 bases). This CDR3 region has 14 residues. Germline assignment: CDR1 MGHDK and CDR2 SYGVNS. V dropped 3 bases and J dropped 3 bases, with 11 bases sitting between them.